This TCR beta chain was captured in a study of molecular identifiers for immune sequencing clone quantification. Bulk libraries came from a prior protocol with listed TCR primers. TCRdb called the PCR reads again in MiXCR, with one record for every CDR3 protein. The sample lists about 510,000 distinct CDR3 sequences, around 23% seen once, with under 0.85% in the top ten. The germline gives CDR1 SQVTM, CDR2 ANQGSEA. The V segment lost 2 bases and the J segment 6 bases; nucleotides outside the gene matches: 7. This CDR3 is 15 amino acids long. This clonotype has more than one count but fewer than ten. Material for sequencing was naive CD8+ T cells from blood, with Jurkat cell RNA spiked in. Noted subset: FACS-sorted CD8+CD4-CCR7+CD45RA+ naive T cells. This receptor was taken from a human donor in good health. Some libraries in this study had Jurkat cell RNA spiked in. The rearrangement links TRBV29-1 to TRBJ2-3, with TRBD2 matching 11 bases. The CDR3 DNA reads TGCAGCGTTGAAATAGCGGGAGGGGGTGGTGATACGCAGTATTTT. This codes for CSVEIAGGGGDTQYF.